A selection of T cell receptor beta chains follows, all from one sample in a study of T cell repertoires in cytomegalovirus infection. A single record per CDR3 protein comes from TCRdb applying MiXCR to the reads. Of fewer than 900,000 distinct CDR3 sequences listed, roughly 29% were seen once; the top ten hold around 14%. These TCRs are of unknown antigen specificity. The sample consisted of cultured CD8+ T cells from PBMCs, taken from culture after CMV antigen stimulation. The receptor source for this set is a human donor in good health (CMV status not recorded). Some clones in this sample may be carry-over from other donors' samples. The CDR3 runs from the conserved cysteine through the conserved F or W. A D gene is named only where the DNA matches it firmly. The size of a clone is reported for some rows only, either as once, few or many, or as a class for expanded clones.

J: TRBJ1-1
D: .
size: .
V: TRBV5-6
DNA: TGTGCCAGCAGCCCTTTGGGCCAGGGGCCAGGCACTGAAGCTTTCTTT
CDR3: CASSPLGQGPGTEAFF

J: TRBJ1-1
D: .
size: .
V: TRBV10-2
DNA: TGCGCCAGCCTAGAGGATTTCACTGAAGCTTTCTTT
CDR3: CASLEDFTEAFF

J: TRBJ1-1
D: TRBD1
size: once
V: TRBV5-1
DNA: TGCGCCAGCAGCCTACACTCGACAGGGTTGCGCACTGAAGCTTTCTTT
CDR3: CASSLHSTGLRTEAFF

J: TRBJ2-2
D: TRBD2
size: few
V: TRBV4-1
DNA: TGCGCCAGCAGCCACCTAGCGGGGCTCACCGGGGAGCTGTTTTTT
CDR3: CASSHLAGLTGELFF

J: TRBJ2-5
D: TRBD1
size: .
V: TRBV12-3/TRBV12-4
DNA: TGTGCCAGCTCGGAGCCAGGGGGCGAAGAGACCCAGTACTTC
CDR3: CASSEPGGEETQYF

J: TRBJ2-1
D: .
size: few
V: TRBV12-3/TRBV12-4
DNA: TGTGCCAGCAGTCTCCTCGAGACCCACCAGTTCTTC
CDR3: CASSLLETHQFF

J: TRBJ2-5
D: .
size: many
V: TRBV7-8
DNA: TGTGCCAGCAGCTTAGAGGTCAGCCAAGAGACCCAGTACTTC
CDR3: CASSLEVSQETQYF

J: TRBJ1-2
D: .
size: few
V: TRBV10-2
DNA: TGCGCCACCCGTGTTCCAACGGGAGGATTCAACTATGGCTACACCTTC
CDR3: CATRVPTGGFNYGYTF

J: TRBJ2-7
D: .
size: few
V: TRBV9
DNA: TGTGCCAGCAGCGGACGGGACAATACCTACGAGCAGTACTTC
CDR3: CASSGRDNTYEQYF

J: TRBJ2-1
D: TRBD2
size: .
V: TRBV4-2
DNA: TGTGCCAGCAGCCAAGAAGGACTAGCGGGGGGCCTTGAGCAGTTCTTC
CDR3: CASSQEGLAGGLEQFF

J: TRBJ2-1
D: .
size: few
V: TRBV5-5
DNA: TGTGCCAGCAGCTTTCGGCTGGATGAGCAGTTCTTC
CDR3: CASSFRLDEQFF

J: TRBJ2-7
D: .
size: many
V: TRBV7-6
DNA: TGTGCCAGCAGCCTTGGGGGAGGCGCCGACGCGTACTTC
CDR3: CASSLGGGADAYF

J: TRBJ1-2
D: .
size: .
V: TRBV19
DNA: TGTGCCAGTAGTATTGTAGGGCTCACCTTC
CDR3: CASSIVGLTF

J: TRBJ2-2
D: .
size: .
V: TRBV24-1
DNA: TGTGCCACCAGTGACTTCGTGGGTAAAAACACCGGGGAGCTGTTTTTT
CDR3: CATSDFVGKNTGELFF

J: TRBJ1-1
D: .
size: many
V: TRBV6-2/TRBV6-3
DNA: TGTGCCAGCACTCAATCGGGACCCCGTGGCACTGAAGCTTTCTTT
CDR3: CASTQSGPRGTEAFF

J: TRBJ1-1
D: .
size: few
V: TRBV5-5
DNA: TGTGCCAGCAGCTTGTATCAGGGTAGAACTGAAGCTTTCTTT
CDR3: CASSLYQGRTEAFF

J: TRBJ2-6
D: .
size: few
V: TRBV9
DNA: TGTGCCAGCGGGGGTTTCTCTGGGGCCAACGTCCTGACTTTC
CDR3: CASGGFSGANVLTF

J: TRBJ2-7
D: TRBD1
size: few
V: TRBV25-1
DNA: TGTGCCAGCAGTGAATTCTCGGGCAGGGGGCTTTACGAGCAGTACTTC
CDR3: CASSEFSGRGLYEQYF

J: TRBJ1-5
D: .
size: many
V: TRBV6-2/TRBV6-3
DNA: TGTGCCAGCAGTTACAACAGGATCAATCAGCCCCAGCATTTT
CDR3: CASSYNRINQPQHF

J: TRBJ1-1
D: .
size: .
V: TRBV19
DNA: TGTGCCAGTAGCCCGGCGTCCTGGACTGAAGCTTTCTTT
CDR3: CASSPASWTEAFF

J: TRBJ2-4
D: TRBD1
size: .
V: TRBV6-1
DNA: TGTGCCAGCAGCCAAGACAGGGGTGGAAACATTCAGTACTTC
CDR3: CASSQDRGGNIQYF

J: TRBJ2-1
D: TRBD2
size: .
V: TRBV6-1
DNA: TGTGCCAGCAGTCCTCGTAGCGGGGGGGCCGACAATGAGCAGTTCTTC
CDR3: CASSPRSGGADNEQFF

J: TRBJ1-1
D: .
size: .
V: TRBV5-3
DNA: TGTGCCAGCAGCTTGTGGGGGACCAGGGACGCTGAAGCTTTCTTT
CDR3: CASSLWGTRDAEAFF

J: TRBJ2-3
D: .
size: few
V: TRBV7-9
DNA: TGTGCCAGCAGCCACGACAGGAGCACAGATACGCAGTATTTT
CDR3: CASSHDRSTDTQYF

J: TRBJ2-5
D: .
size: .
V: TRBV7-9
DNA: TGTGCCAGCAGCGAACAGGGACACGAAGAGACCCAGTACTTC
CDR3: CASSEQGHEETQYF

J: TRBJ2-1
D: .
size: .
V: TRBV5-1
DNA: TGCGCCAGCAGCTGGACCGTAGCCAATGAGCAGTTCTTC
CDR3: CASSWTVANEQFF

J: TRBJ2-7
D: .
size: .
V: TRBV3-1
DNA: TGTGCCAGCAGCCATAGAGCTTACGAGCAGTACTTC
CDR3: CASSHRAYEQYF

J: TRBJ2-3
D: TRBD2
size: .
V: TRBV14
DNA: TGTGCCAGCAGCCGATTTAGCGGGAGGGCCACAGATACGCAGTATTTT
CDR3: CASSRFSGRATDTQYF

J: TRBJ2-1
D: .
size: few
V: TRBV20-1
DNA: TGCAGTGCTAGAGATAGCGCGGCGGCCTACAATGAGCAGTTCTTC
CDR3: CSARDSAAAYNEQFF

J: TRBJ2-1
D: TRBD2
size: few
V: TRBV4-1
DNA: TGCGCCAGCAGCCAAGATGACGGGGGGTCCTACAATGAGCAGTTCTTC
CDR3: CASSQDDGGSYNEQFF

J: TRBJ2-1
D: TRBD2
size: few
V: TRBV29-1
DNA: TGCAGCGTTGAGGGACTAGCGGGTCGCTACAATGAGCAGTTCTTC
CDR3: CSVEGLAGRYNEQFF

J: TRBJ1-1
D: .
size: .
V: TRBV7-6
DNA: TGTGCCTCGGGGGAGGGTTGGGGCACTGAAGCTTTCTTT
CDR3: CASGEGWGTEAFF

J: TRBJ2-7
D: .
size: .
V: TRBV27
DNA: TGTGCCAGCAGTGTTATGTCTAGCCGGGACTACGAGCAGTACTTC
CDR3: CASSVMSSRDYEQYF

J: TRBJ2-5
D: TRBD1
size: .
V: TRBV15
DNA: TGTGCCACCAGCACCCGGGACAGGGAGACCCAGTACTTC
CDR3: CATSTRDRETQYF

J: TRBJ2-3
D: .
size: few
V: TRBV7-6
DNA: TGTGCCAGCAGCTTTCCCGAGGACGGAGATACGCAGTATTTT
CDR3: CASSFPEDGDTQYF

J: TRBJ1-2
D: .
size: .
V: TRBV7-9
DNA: TGTGCCAGCAGCGGCAGCAGGGCGGACAACTATGGCTACACCTTC
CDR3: CASSGSRADNYGYTF

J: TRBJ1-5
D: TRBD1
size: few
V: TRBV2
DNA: TGTGCCAGCAGTGAAGGGACAGGGGCGCAGCCCCAGCATTTT
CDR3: CASSEGTGAQPQHF

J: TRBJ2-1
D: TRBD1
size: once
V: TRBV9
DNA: TGTGCCAGCTCGACAGGGGGAGGCGGGAATGAGCAGTTCTTC
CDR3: CASSTGGGGNEQFF

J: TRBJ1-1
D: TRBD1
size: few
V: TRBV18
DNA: TGTGCCAGCTCACTCAGACAGGGCCAGGGTCTTACTGAAGCTTTCTTT
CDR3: CASSLRQGQGLTEAFF

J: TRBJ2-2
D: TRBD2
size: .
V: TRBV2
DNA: TGTGCCAGCAGTGAGCGGGGGGCGAACACCGGGGAGCTGTTTTTT
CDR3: CASSERGANTGELFF

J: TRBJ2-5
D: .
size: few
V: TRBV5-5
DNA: TGTGCCAGCAGTCTGGACGGTGGACGCGAGACCCAGTACTTC
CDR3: CASSLDGGRETQYF

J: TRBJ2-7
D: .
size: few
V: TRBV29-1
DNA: TGCAGCGTAGAGACAGGGAGGGACTACGAGCAGTACTTC
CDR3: CSVETGRDYEQYF

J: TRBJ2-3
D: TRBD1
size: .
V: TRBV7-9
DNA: TGTGCCAGCAGCAATAGACAGGGGGCGCGAGCTGATACGCAGTATTTT
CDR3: CASSNRQGARADTQYF

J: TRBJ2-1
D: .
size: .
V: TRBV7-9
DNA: TGTGCCAGCAGCTTAGAAGGGGGAGAGGACTACAATGAGCAGTTCTTC
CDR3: CASSLEGGEDYNEQFF